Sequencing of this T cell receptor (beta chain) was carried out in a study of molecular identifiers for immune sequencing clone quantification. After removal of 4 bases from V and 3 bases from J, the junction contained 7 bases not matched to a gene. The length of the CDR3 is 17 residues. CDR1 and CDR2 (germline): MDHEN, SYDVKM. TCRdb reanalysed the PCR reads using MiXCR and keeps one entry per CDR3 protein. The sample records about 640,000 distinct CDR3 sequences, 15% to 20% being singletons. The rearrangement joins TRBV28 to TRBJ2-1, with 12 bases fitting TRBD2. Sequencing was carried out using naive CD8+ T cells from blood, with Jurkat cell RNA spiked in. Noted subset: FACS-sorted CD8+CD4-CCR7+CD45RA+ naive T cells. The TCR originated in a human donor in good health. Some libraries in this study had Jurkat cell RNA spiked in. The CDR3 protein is CASSSWTSGTNYNEQFF. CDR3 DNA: TGTGCCAGCAGTTCCTGGACTAGCGGGACCAACTACAATGAGCAGTTCTTC.